The clone carrying this TCR beta chain was observed once. Profiled with immunoSEQ multiplex PCR; TCRdb holds only in-frame clones, not every one. The table has about 190,000 clones, roughly nine tenths seen once. This sample is drawn from a study of control samples from healthy donors and cancer patients. CDR1 and CDR2 (germline): MDHEN, SYDVKM. This CDR3 spans 16 amino acids. V shed 5 bases, J shed 3 bases, and the junction held 10 bases outside the gene matches. Material: blood. The V gene is TRBV28, the J gene TRBJ2-7; 10 bases map to TRBD1. This TCR derives from a man younger than 45 in good health. The CDR3 DNA reads TGTGCCAGCAGTCGAATCGGGACAGGGGTTGGCTACGAGCAGTACTTC. As protein: CASSRIGTGVGYEQYF.